Listed below are T cell receptor beta chains from one sample, sequenced in a study of beta chain features in type 1 diabetes. Only in-frame clones appear in the TCRdb table, and some are missing; sequencing was by immunoSEQ multiplex PCR. Of a few hundred thousand clones detected, 14% appear once; the ten largest clones hold 0.015% to 0.02%. Sequencing used naive CD4+ T cells from blood. The source is a man aged 25-45 years with type 1 diabetes. CDR3s include the opening cysteine and the closing phenylalanine or tryptophan. Fields, in order: J gene, D gene, clone size, V gene, CDR3 DNA, CDR3 protein. A D gene is named only where the DNA matches it firmly. Not every row has a clone size; where given, it reads once, few, many or a size class.

TRBJ2-7 | TRBD2 | NA | TRBV28 | TGTGCCAGCAGTCTCACGACTAGCGGGAGTCTTAACGAGCAGTACTTC | CASSLTTSGSLNEQYF
TRBJ2-3 | TRBD1 | NA | TRBV25-1 | TGTGCCAGCAGTGACCCGGGACAGGGGGGTTCAGATACGCAGTATTTT | CASSDPGQGGSDTQYF
TRBJ2-3 | NA | few | TRBV6-5 | TGTGCCATCCGAGCAGGGACTAGCACAGATACGCAGTATTTT | CAIRAGTSTDTQYF
TRBJ1-2 | NA | NA | TRBV4-1 | TGCGCCAGCAGCCAAGTAACCCAGGTTTTCTATGGCTACACCTTC | CASSQVTQVFYGYTF
TRBJ2-5 | NA | NA | TRBV6-6 | TGTGCCAGCAGTCGCCCTCCGGACAGCCAAGAGACCCAGTACTTC | CASSRPPDSQETQYF
TRBJ2-1 | TRBD2 | NA | TRBV28 | TGTGCCAGCAGTTCTTTAGCGGGAGGGGACCGGGGTAGGCAGTTCTTC | CASSSLAGGDRGRQFF
TRBJ1-5 | TRBD1 | few | TRBV27 | TGTGCCAGCAGCCCCGACAGGGCGAATCAGCCCCAGCATTTT | CASSPDRANQPQHF
TRBJ1-5 | TRBD1 | NA | TRBV15 | TGTGCCACCAGCAGAGCGGGCAGGGGGCTTCAGCCCCAGCATTTT | CATSRAGRGLQPQHF
TRBJ1-1 | TRBD1 | few | TRBV28 | TGTGCCAGCAGCCGGACAGGGGAAACTTTCTTT | CASSRTGETFF
TRBJ2-2 | TRBD2 | few | TRBV7-8 | TGTGCCAGCAGCTTGGCCGATAGCGGGAGGGCGCAGGAGCTGTTTTTT | CASSLADSGRAQELFF
TRBJ2-7 | TRBD2 | NA | TRBV6-5 | TGTGCCAGCAGTAAACCGGGACTAGCACCCGAGCAGTACTTC | CASSKPGLAPEQYF
TRBJ2-3 | TRBD1 | NA | TRBV7-6 | TGTGCCAGCAGCTTTGGGGGACAGGGCGCAGATACGCAGTATTTT | CASSFGGQGADTQYF
TRBJ2-3 | NA | NA | TRBV29-1 | TGCAGCCTTTACACAGATACGCAGTATTTT | CSLYTDTQYF
TRBJ2-1 | NA | NA | TRBV28 | TGTGCCAGCAGTTTGTCCCGGACAGTAGGTCGGCAGTTCTTC | CASSLSRTVGRQFF
TRBJ2-5 | NA | NA | TRBV2 | TGTGCCAGCAGTGAAGACGCGGAGGCCCAGTACTTC | CASSEDAEAQYF
TRBJ2-2 | NA | NA | TRBV5-1 | TGCGCCAGCAGCTTGGTCCAGGGGAACACCGGGGAGCTGTTTTTT | CASSLVQGNTGELFF
TRBJ1-5 | NA | few | TRBV9 | TGTGCCAGCAGCGTAGACCCAGTTAGCAATCAGCCCCAGCATTTT | CASSVDPVSNQPQHF
TRBJ2-3 | TRBD2 | few | TRBV2 | TGTGCCACCTCCTGGGGGAGGGAGGATACGCAGTATTTT | CATSWGREDTQYF
TRBJ2-7 | NA | few | TRBV27 | TGTGCCAGCAGTTCTAGCTCCTACGAGCAGTACTTC | CASSSSSYEQYF
TRBJ2-1 | TRBD1 | few | TRBV7-9 | TGTGCCAGCAGCCTAGACAGGGCTGATGAGCAGTTCTTC | CASSLDRADEQFF
TRBJ2-1 | TRBD2 | NA | TRBV19 | TGTGCCAGTAGTACCTCGGGGGTAGCGGGAGAGACTGAGCAGTTCTTC | CASSTSGVAGETEQFF
TRBJ2-6 | TRBD2 | NA | TRBV28 | TGTGCCAGCAGTTTATTCACTAGCGGGGGGCCGGGGGCCAACGTCCTGACTTTC | CASSLFTSGGPGANVLTF
TRBJ2-7 | TRBD2 | NA | TRBV7-2 | TGTGCCAGCAGCGGGGGACTAGCGTATCCTGAGCAGTACTTC | CASSGGLAYPEQYF
TRBJ1-5 | NA | NA | TRBV6-5 | TGTGCCAGCAGTTACGATAGGGGAAATCAGCCCCAGCATTTT | CASSYDRGNQPQHF
TRBJ2-7 | NA | NA | TRBV18 | TGTGCCAGCTCATCCCTTAATTACGAGCAGTACTTC | CASSSLNYEQYF
TRBJ2-2 | TRBD2 | few | TRBV30 | TGTGCCTGGAAACTAGCGGGAGGGCCTGGCACCGGGGAGCTGTTTTTT | CAWKLAGGPGTGELFF
TRBJ2-1 | TRBD2 | NA | TRBV28 | TGTGCCAGCAGTTTCGCCAGAGGTTGGGCTAGCGGGAGTGATGAGCAGTTCTTC | CASSFARGWASGSDEQFF
TRBJ2-6 | NA | few | TRBV6-1 | TGTGCCAGCAGTGGGGCTTCTGGGGCCAACGTCCTGACTTTC | CASSGASGANVLTF
TRBJ2-1 | TRBD1 | NA | TRBV20-1 | TGCAGTTCCCCCCAGGGACAGCCTCAGTTCTTC | CSSPQGQPQFF
TRBJ2-5 | TRBD1 | NA | TRBV11-2 | TGTGCCAGCAGCTCCCTGTATATGGGACAGCTTGCCCAAGAGACCCAGTACTTC | CASSSLYMGQLAQETQYF
TRBJ2-3 | TRBD2 | few | TRBV5-1 | TGCGCCAGCAGCTTACTGCTAGCGGGAGGTAGGGCAGATACGCAGTATTTT | CASSLLLAGGRADTQYF
TRBJ2-7 | NA | NA | TRBV19 | TGTGCCAGTCAGGACAGCTACGAGCAGTACTTC | CASQDSYEQYF
TRBJ2-2 | TRBD1 | few | TRBV4-2 | TGTGCCAGCAGCCAAGCGGGACAGGGAAAAACCGGGGAGCTGTTTTTT | CASSQAGQGKTGELFF
TRBJ1-1 | NA | once | TRBV19 | TGTGCCAGTCGAGACAGTTGGAACACTGAAGCTTTCTTT | CASRDSWNTEAFF
TRBJ1-3 | NA | NA | TRBV4-2 | TGTGCCAGCAGCCAAATATTTAGAGGAAAGCCAGGAAACACCATATATTTT | CASSQIFRGKPGNTIYF
TRBJ1-2 | TRBD1 | few | TRBV7-2 | TGTGCCAGCAGCTTCGGACAGGGGGCGTATGGCTACACCTTC | CASSFGQGAYGYTF
TRBJ2-3 | NA | few | TRBV30 | TGTGCCTGGAGTGGGGGAGAAGTCACAGATACGCAGTATTTT | CAWSGGEVTDTQYF
TRBJ2-2 | TRBD2 | NA | TRBV9 | TGTGCCAGCAGCGTTCTAGCGGGCAAGCTGTTTTTT | CASSVLAGKLFF
TRBJ2-1 | TRBD2 | NA | TRBV27 | TGTGCCAGCAGTAAAGCGGGGGGTTCGGCTGAGCAGTTCTTC | CASSKAGGSAEQFF
TRBJ2-7 | TRBD2 | NA | TRBV9 | TGTGCCAGCAGCACCAGAGCGGGGAGCTCCTACGAGCAGTACTTC | CASSTRAGSSYEQYF
TRBJ2-5 | NA | NA | TRBV9 | TGTGCCAGCAGCGCAGGAAACCCCTTTTCGGGGGAGACCCAGTACTTC | CASSAGNPFSGETQYF
TRBJ1-5 | NA | NA | TRBV5-1 | TGCGCCAGCAGCCGCGACGGGGTTAGCAATCAGCCCCAGCATTTT | CASSRDGVSNQPQHF
TRBJ2-5 | NA | few | TRBV5-1 | TGCGCCAGCAGAGAAGCGGGTGGAGAGACCCAGTACTTC | CASREAGGETQYF
TRBJ2-3 | TRBD2 | NA | TRBV5-1 | TGCGCCAGCAGCTCTAGCGGATACACAGATACGCAGTATTTT | CASSSSGYTDTQYF
TRBJ2-7 | NA | NA | TRBV5-6 | TGTGCCAGCAGCTGGGTGGCAGGGGATTACGAGCAGTACTTC | CASSWVAGDYEQYF
TRBJ2-1 | TRBD2 | few | TRBV15 | TGTGCCACCAGCAGAGATCGCGGGAGCTCCTACAATGAGCAGTTCTTC | CATSRDRGSSYNEQFF
TRBJ2-3 | TRBD2 | few | TRBV19 | TGTGCCAGTAGTATTATGACTAGCGGCACAGATACGCAGTATTTT | CASSIMTSGTDTQYF
TRBJ1-5 | TRBD1 | few | TRBV18 | TGTGCCAGCTCGTACGACAGGGGTAGCAATCAGCCCCAGCATTTT | CASSYDRGSNQPQHF
TRBJ2-3 | TRBD2 | NA | TRBV25-1 | TGTGCCAGCAGTGAATATAAAGTAGCGGGGGCCACAGATACGCAGTATTTT | CASSEYKVAGATDTQYF
TRBJ2-3 | TRBD1 | few | TRBV6-5 | TGTGCCAGCAGTTACTCGGACAGGGGCGGAGATACGCAGTATTTT | CASSYSDRGGDTQYF
TRBJ2-5 | TRBD1 | NA | TRBV9 | TGTGCCAGCAGCCCATGGGGACAGCAAGAGACCCAGTACTTC | CASSPWGQQETQYF
TRBJ1-2 | TRBD1 | few | TRBV11-2 | TGTGCCAGCAGTCAAAGACAGGGCTATAACTATGGCTACACCTTC | CASSQRQGYNYGYTF